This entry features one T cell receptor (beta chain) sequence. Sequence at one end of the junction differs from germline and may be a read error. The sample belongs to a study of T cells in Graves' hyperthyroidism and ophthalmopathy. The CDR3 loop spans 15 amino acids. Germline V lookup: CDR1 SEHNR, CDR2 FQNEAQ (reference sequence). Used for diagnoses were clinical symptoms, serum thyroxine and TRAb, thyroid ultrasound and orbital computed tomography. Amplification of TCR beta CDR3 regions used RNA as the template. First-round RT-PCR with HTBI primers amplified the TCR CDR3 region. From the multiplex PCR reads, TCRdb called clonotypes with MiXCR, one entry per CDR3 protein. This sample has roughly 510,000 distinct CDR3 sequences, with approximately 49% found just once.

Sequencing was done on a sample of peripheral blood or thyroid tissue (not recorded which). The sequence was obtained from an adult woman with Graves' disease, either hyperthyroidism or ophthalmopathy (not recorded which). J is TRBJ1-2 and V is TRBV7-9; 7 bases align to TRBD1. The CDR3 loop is CASSLSRDRDYSYTF. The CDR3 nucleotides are TGTGCCAGCAGCTTATCCCGGGACAGAGACTATAGCTACACCTTC.